This TCR beta chain appears in the sequencing data of a study of T-cell memory formation after mild COVID-19. This CDR3 comprises 16 residues. CDR1 SEHNR and CDR2 FQNEAQ come from the germline V gene (reference sequence). V shed 0 bases and J shed 5 bases, with 16 bases lying between them. Amplification by 5'RACE using constant-segment primers produced TCR alpha and TCR beta cDNA libraries that carried sample barcodes and UMIs. TCRdb re-called the 5' RACE reads with MiXCR, one entry per CDR3 protein. The sample yields around 90,000 distinct CDR3 sequences, around 13% seen once. The chain is built from TRBV7-9 and TRBJ2-5; D not resolved. The sample taken for sequencing was PBMCs or a T cell subset sorted from them (not recorded which). The TCR sequence derives from an adult woman who had mild COVID-19 (a few samples of this study predate the infection). Cell type and time point are not known. The CDR3 here is CASSLAGYGHRETQYF. The CDR3 region has the DNA TGTGCCAGCAGCTTAGCTGGGTATGGGCACCGGGAGACCCAGTACTTC.